Following are 31 T cell receptor beta chains from one sample sequenced in a study of vaccination and CD4 T cells after COVID-19. These receptors' antigens are unknown. Sequencing of DNA taken from cultured CD4+ T cells relied on the Oncomine TCR Beta short-read assay. Via MiXCR, TCRdb re-called the PCR reads, giving one row per CDR3 protein. The sample holds more than 15,000 distinct CDR3 sequences, about 55% seen once. Treatment specified: approximately 9-day PBMC culture with coronavirus spike peptide pools or control peptides (ViraFEST assay). Sequencing used CD4+ T cells from blood, cultured in vitro. The receptors shown here come from a human donor who had recovered from COVID-19.

V gene TRBV12-3 or TRBV12-4 combines with J gene TRBJ1-1, with 8 nucleotides matching TRBD1. V lost 1 base, J lost 5 bases, and 0 bases stayed unmatched. The CDR3 has 13 residues. For the CDR3, the DNA is TGTGCCAGCAGTTTAGGGACAGGGACTGAAGCTTTCTTT. Translated: CASSLGTGTEAFF.

This clonotype was counted a single time. V and J are TRBV5-1 and TRBJ2-3; D ambiguous. The germline V gene encodes CDR1 SGHRS and CDR2 YFSETQ. The germline V and J ends were trimmed by 3 bases and 1 base, with 15 bases remaining between them. The CDR3 totals 16 residues. The CDR3 DNA sequence: TGCGCCAGCAGCTATAGCCAGGACGTTCGCACAGATACGCAGTATTTT. The encoded protein is CASSYSQDVRTDTQYF.

The rearrangement uses TRBV7-8 and TRBJ1-2; 7 bases are shared with TRBD1. The CDR3 length is 15 residues. With 5 bases clipped from V and 6 bases from J, the junction kept 12 bases outside the gene matches. The germline V gene encodes CDR1 SGHVS and CDR2 FQNEAQ. CDR3 bases: TGTGCCAGCAGCCGCACCCCCGGGACAGAGAATGGCTACACCTTC. Protein: CASSRTPGTENGYTF.

The chain combines TRBV24-1 with TRBJ1-2, with a weak D call TRBD1 (5 bases). Looked up from germline, CDR1 is KGHDR and CDR2 is SFDVKD. Deletions cut 12 bases from V and 5 bases from J, with 15 bases between. The CDR3 has 12 residues. In DNA form, the CDR3 reads TGTGCCGCAGGAACCGAGGGGTATGGCTACACCTTC. It codes for CAAGTEGYGYTF.

This clonotype showed up just a few times. The chain links TRBV7-9 to TRBJ1-2, with D uncertain. Germline V gives CDR1 SEHNR, CDR2 FQNEAQ (reference sequence). The CDR3 is 16 amino acids. Trimming left V 5 bases short and J 2 bases short, with 18 bases between. This CDR3 reads CASSPRRRRFNYGYTF. CDR3 DNA: TGTGCCAGCAGCCCCCGACGGCGCAGATTCAACTATGGCTACACCTTC.

The rearrangement links TRBV6-1 to TRBJ2-2; maybe TRBD2 (6 bases). V gave up 7 bases and J gave up 3 bases, with 12 bases separating them. The CDR3 runs to 14 residues. Germline-derived CDR1 and CDR2 are MNHNS and SASEGT. The CDR3 sequence is CASTRERDTGELFF. CDR3 nucleotide sequence: TGTGCCAGCACCCGGGAGAGGGACACCGGGGAGCTGTTTTTT.

V is TRBV19 and J is TRBJ2-5; possible D gene TRBD1, 6 bases. The CDR3 extends over 14 amino acids. Germline V gene data show CDR1 as LNHDA and CDR2 as SQIVND (reference sequence). Deletions cut 1 base from V and 5 bases from J, with 11 bases between. This chain's CDR3 is CASSIGQGQETQYF. The DNA for the CDR3 is TGTGCCAGTAGTATAGGTCAGGGGCAGGAGACCCAGTACTTC.

The chain uses TRBV20-1 and TRBJ2-3, with 12 bases aligning to TRBD2. With 6 bases clipped from V and 6 bases from J, the junction kept 7 bases outside the gene matches. The CDR3 consists of 14 residues. Germline lookup yields CDR1 DFQATT and CDR2 SNEGSKA (reference sequence). The DNA for the CDR3 is TGCAGTGCCGCTCTAGCGGGAGGGTCGGATACGCAGTATTTT. Translation gives CSAALAGGSDTQYF.

This chain links TRBV30 with TRBJ1-1; possibly TRBD1 for D (5 bases). Germline V CDR1 and CDR2: GTSNPN, SVGIG (reference sequence). The CDR3 extends over 12 amino acids. Trimming took 8 bases from V and 0 from J, leaving 10 bases between them. The CDR3 bases are TGTGCCGGGGGGTATATGAACACTGAAGCTTTCTTT. Its translation: CAGGYMNTEAFF.

The chain uses TRBV20-1 and TRBJ2-1; 13 nucleotides align to TRBD2. The junction had 12 bases not matched to a gene; V was cut back by 2 bases and J by 8 bases. This CDR3 is built from 17 residues. Germline lookup yields CDR1 DFQATT and CDR2 SNEGSKA (reference sequence). The CDR3 nucleotides are TGCAGTGCTAGATCTATTGAAGGACTAGCGGGAGTGTATGAGCAGTTCTTC. Translating it yields CSARSIEGLAGVYEQFF.

V gene TRBV5-4 combines with J gene TRBJ1-1, with D perhaps TRBD1 (6 bases). Germline CDR1 SGHNT, CDR2 YYREEE (reference sequence). V lost 2 bases and J 1 base, leaving 9 bases between the germline ends. The CDR3 runs to 14 residues. Here the CDR3 DNA reads TGTGCCAGCAGCTTCACAGGGACGAACACTGAAGCTTTCTTT. It yields the protein CASSFTGTNTEAFF.

The rearrangement links TRBV20-1 to TRBJ2-5; 7 nucleotides line up with TRBD2. The J segment lost 5 bases and the V segment lost 2 bases, leaving 8 bases of the junction unmatched. This CDR3 region has 14 residues. Germline values: CDR1 DFQATT, CDR2 SNEGSKA (reference sequence). The CDR3 DNA reads as TGCAGTGCTAGATACGGGAGGCAGGCCGAGACCCAGTACTTC. Its protein product is CSARYGRQAETQYF.

A single count supports this clonotype. CDR3 DNA sequence: TGCAGTGGCGAGGGGAGCACAGATACGCAGTATTTT. Its protein is CSGEGSTDTQYF. J is TRBJ2-3 and V is TRBV20-1; either TRBD1 or TRBD2 may fit D (5 bases each). This CDR3 comprises 12 residues. V was clipped by 7 bases and J by 0 bases, with 8 bases between them. Germline V gene lookup returns CDR1 DFQATT and CDR2 SNEGSKA (reference sequence).

V usage is TRBV7-9 and J usage is TRBJ2-1, with D possibly being TRBD2 (5 bases). V dropped 1 base and J dropped 3 bases, with 10 bases sitting between them. The CDR3 runs to 15 residues. The germline V gene encodes CDR1 SEHNR and CDR2 FQNEAQ (reference sequence). The chain's CDR3 is CASSLVPAVYNEQFF. CDR3 nucleotide sequence: TGTGCCAGCAGCTTAGTTCCAGCGGTCTACAATGAGCAGTTCTTC.

The chain recombines TRBV20-1 with TRBJ1-6; D gene unclear. The length of the CDR3 is 12 residues. With 3 bases removed from V and 6 bases from J, the gap between germline ends came to 6 bases. Germline CDR1 and CDR2: DFQATT and SNEGSKA (reference sequence). The DNA of the CDR3 is TGCAGTGCTAGGAAGTCTAATTCACCCCTCCACTTT. This encodes CSARKSNSPLHF.

This clonotype was detected a few times. The chain combines TRBV6-1 with TRBJ1-1; TRBD1 aligns across 7 bases. From germline, CDR1 is MNHNS and CDR2 SASEGT. V trimming: 6 bases; J trimming: 6 bases; junction bases outside the gene matches: 10. The CDR3 is made up of 14 amino acids. CDR3 sequence (DNA): TGTGCCAGCAGGCCAACCACAGGGGTTTCTGAAGCTTTCTTT. It is translated as CASRPTTGVSEAFF.

This clonotype has just a few counts. This chain connects TRBV5-1 to TRBJ2-5; D is unclear. The germline gives CDR1 SGHRS, CDR2 YFSETQ. With 1 base removed from V and 2 bases from J, the gap between germline ends came to 12 bases. The CDR3 runs 15 residues. CDR3 protein: CASSLIGQHQETQYF. CDR3 nucleotide sequence: TGCGCCAGCAGCTTGATAGGGCAGCATCAAGAGACCCAGTACTTC.

The CDR3 protein is CASSPSGPQETQYF. CDR3 nucleotide sequence: TGTGCCAGCTCCCCCTCAGGTCCCCAAGAGACCCAGTACTTC. The chain employs TRBV18 and TRBJ2-5; D is ambiguous. Per the germline V gene, CDR1 is KGHSH and CDR2 is LQKENI. The V and J ends lost 6 bases and 1 base respectively, with 12 bases between them. The CDR3 covers 14 residues.

This rearrangement joins TRBV6-1 to TRBJ1-3, with D possibly matching TRBD1 (6 bases). V lost 6 bases, J lost 4 bases, and 13 bases lay in between. Germline assignment: CDR1 MNHNS and CDR2 SASEGT. CDR3 size: 14 residues. The CDR3 bases are TGTGCCAGCAGGGAACAGGGATTAGGAAACACCATATATTTT. This sequence encodes CASREQGLGNTIYF.

V is TRBV11-2 and J is TRBJ2-1; 8 nucleotides match TRBD1. Germline CDR1 reads SGHAT; CDR2 reads FQNNGV. This CDR3 contains 13 residues. Germline trimming cut 5 bases from V and 6 bases from J; bases unmatched to any gene: 3. The CDR3 bases are TGTGCCAGCAGCAGAGGACAGGGCAATGAGCAGTTCTTC. Translating gives CASSRGQGNEQFF.

The chain has TRBV19 and TRBJ1-2; 7 bases fit TRBD1. CDR3 size: 13 residues. The J segment lost 6 bases and the V segment lost 7 bases, leaving 8 bases of the junction unmatched. Germline lookup yields CDR1 LNHDA and CDR2 SQIVND (reference sequence). The CDR3 nucleotides are TGTGCCAGTAACCCGACAGGGAATAATGGCTACACCTTC. It encodes CASNPTGNNGYTF.

The chain has TRBV30 and TRBJ2-1; D perhaps matches TRBD2 (5 bases). The germline V gene has CDR1 GTSNPN and CDR2 SVGIG (reference sequence). V was clipped by 7 bases and J by 3 bases, with 16 bases between them. CDR3 length: 14 amino acids. This chain's CDR3 is CASRWRSGYNEQFF. For the CDR3, the DNA is TGTGCCTCACGCTGGCGGAGCGGCTACAATGAGCAGTTCTTC.

The rearrangement joins TRBV7-8 to TRBJ2-7, with 8 bases fitting TRBD1. With 5 bases clipped from V and 7 bases from J, the junction kept 7 bases outside the gene matches. The CDR3 length is 13 residues. Germline assignment: CDR1 SGHVS and CDR2 FQNEAQ. For the CDR3, the DNA is TGTGCCAGCAGCAGAGGACAGGGCCTGGAGCAGTACTTC. Protein sequence: CASSRGQGLEQYF.

In its sample, this clonotype was seen a few times. The chain is built from TRBV10-3 and TRBJ2-7, with D unresolved. Germline V gives CDR1 ENHRY, CDR2 SYGVKD. V lost 3 bases to trimming and J lost 0 bases, with 15 bases between them. The CDR3 runs 16 residues. CDR3 protein: CAISDSPPKVSYEQYF. The CDR3 bases are TGTGCCATCAGTGACTCCCCTCCGAAAGTCTCCTACGAGCAGTACTTC.

The genes are TRBV7-8 and TRBJ1-2; possibly TRBD1 for D (5 bases). Germline CDR1 reads SGHVS; CDR2 reads FQNEAQ. This CDR3 region has 13 residues. Trimming removed 4 bases at V and 3 bases at J, with 9 bases between. The CDR3 DNA sequence: TGTGCCAGCAGCTCAGGGAACGACTATGGCTACACCTTC. The encoded protein is CASSSGNDYGYTF.

In its sample, this clonotype was seen a few times. This sequence joins TRBV2 and TRBJ1-1; the D is unclear. CDR3 length: 13 residues. CDR1 and CDR2 from the germline V gene are SNHLY and FYNNEI. V lost 7 bases to trimming and J lost 2 bases, with 11 bases between them. The CDR3 region is CASKVGLNTEAFF. The CDR3, as DNA: TGTGCCAGCAAGGTCGGGCTTAACACTGAAGCTTTCTTT.

The J gene is TRBJ1-1, the V gene TRBV6-2 or TRBV6-3; 11 nucleotides match TRBD1. This CDR3 spans 17 amino acids. Germline CDR1 is MNHEY and CDR2 is SVGEGT. Trimming cost V 0 bases and J 4 bases; bases outside gene matches: 7. Written as DNA, the CDR3 is TGTGCCAGCAGTTACTCTGGACAGGGGGCAATGAGCACTGAAGCTTTCTTT. Translation: CASSYSGQGAMSTEAFF.

The chain carries TRBV27 and TRBJ2-2; TRBD2 matches at 7 bases. J was trimmed by 3 bases and V by 6 bases; bases with no gene match: 7. The V gene's germline CDR1 is MNHEY and CDR2 SMNVEV (reference sequence). This CDR3 comprises 15 residues. CDR3 residues: CASRRLAVYTGELFF. The CDR3 DNA sequence: TGTGCCAGCAGACGGCTAGCGGTCTACACCGGGGAGCTGTTTTTT.

The chain employs TRBV7-9 and TRBJ2-1; TRBD2 matches at 9 bases. V dropped 2 bases and J dropped 3; count of bases not matched to a gene: 5. The CDR3 covers 16 residues. Germline assignment: CDR1 SEHNR and CDR2 FQNEAQ (reference sequence). Written as DNA, the CDR3 is TGTGCCAGCAGCTTATCCCTAGCGGGAATCTACAATGAGCAGTTCTTC. Amino acid sequence: CASSLSLAGIYNEQFF. The entire variable domain, with the rest obtained from reference TRBV7-9 and TRBJ2-1, is as follows: DTGVSQNPRHKITKRGQNVTFRCDPISEHNRLYWYRQTLGQGPEFLTYFQNEAQLEKSRLLSDRFSAERPKGSFSTLEIQRTEQGDSAMYLCASSLSLAGIYNEQFFGPGTRLTVL.

The rearrangement joins TRBV5-1 to TRBJ2-3; no definite D call. Germline values: CDR1 SGHRS, CDR2 YFSETQ. The CDR3 spans 15 residues. Trimming shortened V by 2 bases and J by 3 bases, and 13 bases separated the two germline ends. DNA for the CDR3: TGCGCCAGCAGCTTTTTTGGGGATGGGACAGATACGCAGTATTTT. Protein: CASSFFGDGTDTQYF.

This chain joins TRBV6-1 and TRBJ1-1; D gene uncertain. V was shortened by 6 bases and J by 5 bases, with 16 bases between the two germline ends. This CDR3 region has 14 residues. In germline, CDR1 is MNHNS, CDR2 SASEGT. CDR3 protein: CASRSDQLGTEAFF. The CDR3 DNA reads TGTGCCAGCAGATCGGACCAGTTAGGAACTGAAGCTTTCTTT.